This section outlines one TCR beta chain sequence together with its context. This sample stems from a study of T-cell memory formation after mild COVID-19. V was pared by 5 bases and J by 5 bases, with 6 bases of the junction left unmatched. CDR3 length: 14 amino acids. Germline V gene data show CDR1 as MNHEY and CDR2 as SVGEGT. A single record per CDR3 protein comes from TCRdb applying MiXCR to the 5' RACE reads. The repertoire holds about 110,000 distinct CDR3 sequences, with over 15% as singletons. V and J are TRBV6-2 or TRBV6-3 and TRBJ2-4; TRBD1 agrees at 7 bases. The sequence was obtained from an adult woman who had mild COVID-19 (a few samples of this study predate the infection). Cell type and time point are not known. Sequencing was done on a sample of PBMCs or a T cell subset sorted from them (not recorded which). In DNA, the CDR3 is TGTGCCAGCAGTCCCGACAGGGATCAAAACATTCAGTACTTC. This sequence encodes CASSPDRDQNIQYF.